This T cell receptor beta chain was captured by sequencing in a study of CD8 T cells in ankylosing spondylitis. Whole-study results and caveats: A motif of eight highly homologous TCR beta variants was seen as apparently characteristic of ankylosing spondylitis blood. Peripheral blood held disease-linked clones only at relatively low frequency, and these were CD8+. According to the report, clones linked to the disease were significantly enriched in matched synovial fluid samples taken from ankylosing spondylitis patients. Reactive arthritis synovial fluid and blood were previously reported to contain some motif variants.

Trimming left V 6 bases short and J 10 bases short, with 19 bases between. The CDR3 consists of 14 residues. This clonotype was counted only a few times. Antigen specificity is unknown. TCRdb used MiXCR to reprocess the 5' RACE reads, holding one entry per CDR3 protein. The table shows hundreds of thousands of distinct CDR3 sequences, with more than 25% occurring only once. Sequenced input: blood, either unsorted or a sorted T cell fraction (not recorded which). The rearrangement links TRBV12-3 or TRBV12-4 to TRBJ2-1; the D gene could be TRBD1 or TRBD2 (7 bases each). The receptor was isolated from a male donor with ankylosing spondylitis or in good health (not recorded which). The CDR3 nucleotides read TGTGCCAGCAGCAAATCTAGACAGGGAGGGGAGCAGTTCTTC. This codes for CASSKSRQGGEQFF.